This T cell receptor (beta chain) was retrieved from a study of neoadjuvant anti-PD-1 for oral cavity cancer (dated by TCRdb to 2020 to 2023). Study-wide context: Before undergoing curative-intent surgical resection, most patients got three to four biweekly nivolumab doses at 3 mg/kg. A fourth nivolumab dose was given around day 43 to patients without progression, and definitive surgical resection was performed in those patients on days 50-56. Under RECIST 1.1, patients with complete response, partial response or stable disease were classed as responders, and patients with progression were classed as non-responders. A 33% response rate was observed in the parent correlative cohort, in which more than 9 patients were included.

Taken with the paper, the label for time point translates to: after neoadjuvant nivolumab, at surgical resection. None of the patients had received prior systemic or radiation treatment, and all were newly diagnosed with stage II-IVA oral cavity squamous cell carcinoma. The cohort consisted of patients with HPV-negative, locally advanced oral cavity squamous cell carcinoma. No culture maintenance or expansion was done, as the peripheral blood mononuclear cells went straight to analysis. The samples were obtained from a longitudinal correlative study of a single-arm phase II trial testing neoadjuvant nivolumab in oral cavity squamous cell carcinoma. Subject-matched pre- and post-treatment PBMCs and tumors from three responders and three non-responders were subjected to genomic DNA-based TCRbeta sequencing. Peripheral blood mononuclear cells were collected before nivolumab treatment and again after treatment, at the time of surgery. Genomic DNA was isolated from PBMCs using the Maxwell RSC DNA from Cells kit.

For deep sequencing of PBMC libraries, mostly around 520 ng of input genomic DNA was used, and six replicates were run per sample. The immunoSEQ hsTCRbeta kit was used to prepare TCRbeta libraries, following the manufacturer's instructions. The finished libraries were brought together in one pool at approximately 3.2 nM, which was then read using an Illumina NovaSeq 6000 S4 flow cell. In the original analysis: The immunoSEQ Analyzer was used for raw data preprocessing and quality control. The analysis was limited to productive rearrangements, and each clonotype was defined by a unique CDR3 amino acid sequence. Using the R package tcR, the researchers computed the Gini-Simpson index as their estimate of repertoire clonality. Gini indices were compared with Student's t test, and associations with tumor size change were assessed by Pearson correlation. TCRdb holds this immuneACCESS table with in-frame rearrangements only. Some clones are missing; in checked studies, unresolved V genes explain under half, and the rest has no known cause. V and J calls and clone size are copied from that table; D and trimming were computed from the DNA. Counted in this sample were over 60,000 clones; approximately 87% of them appeared once. Roughly 3% of the sample is in the top ten clones.

Comments on this clone: The clone's antigen remains unknown. Per-base quality was not reported, and no clone a single base away is much larger than it.

Overall study results and their limits: After neoadjuvant nivolumab, significantly higher T cell clonality (Gini index) was found within PBMCs in non-responders than in responders. Higher pretreatment blood TCRbeta clonality and lower post-treatment tumor TCRbeta clonality were correlated with higher pretreatment blood Treg/Th17 ratios. Only three patients per response group were included in the TCR analyses, and the authors called for validation in larger cohorts.

The V end loses 4 bases and the J end loses 6 bases, and a stretch of 12 bases separates them. The germline V gene yields SNHLY for CDR1 and FYNNEI for CDR2. CDR3 length: 14 amino acids, cysteine to phenylalanine. The kept DNA is CDR3 alone, 42 bases in frame from the first base. This receptor was identified in a person aged 35 to 85 with oral cavity squamous cell carcinoma. The starting material was PBMCs, obtained after nivolumab (anti-PD-1) treatment. The chain is encoded by TRBV2 joined to TRBJ2-2; the D segment is perhaps TRBD1 or TRBD2, each sharing 6 matched bases. The DNA sequence reads TGTGCCAGCAGTGGATCGGGGGCTCCCGGGGAGCTGTTTTTT. The resulting protein is CASSGSGAPGELFF. The full variable domain, completed from the reference TRBV2 and TRBJ2-2 proteins outside the CDR3, reads EPEVTQTPSHQVTQMGQEVILRCVPISNHLYFYWYRQILGQKVEFLVSFYNNEISEKSEIFDDQFSVERPDGSNFTLKIRSTKLEDSAMYFCASSGSGAPGELFFGEGSRLTVL.